The clone carrying this T cell receptor (beta chain) was recorded a few times. The length of the CDR3 is 17 residues. V lost 4 bases to trimming and J lost 5 bases; unmatched junction nucleotides: 10. Per germline, CDR1 SQVTM and CDR2 ANQGSEA. The data originate from a study of identical twins. TCRdb reprocessed the 5' RACE reads via MiXCR and lists one record per CDR3 protein. Of hundreds of thousands of distinct CDR3 sequences in the sample, approximately 21% were seen once. These same records also appear under a second study, on T cells expressing NK-cell markers.

The V gene is TRBV29-1, the J gene TRBJ2-5, with TRBD2 identical over 16 bases. This TCR was sampled from a woman younger than 30 in good health. The sample comprised PBMCs. CDR3 coding DNA: TGCAGCGTTGCCCTTGGGACTAGCGGGAGGGCCGGGGAGACCCAGTACTTC. It codes for CSVALGTSGRAGETQYF.